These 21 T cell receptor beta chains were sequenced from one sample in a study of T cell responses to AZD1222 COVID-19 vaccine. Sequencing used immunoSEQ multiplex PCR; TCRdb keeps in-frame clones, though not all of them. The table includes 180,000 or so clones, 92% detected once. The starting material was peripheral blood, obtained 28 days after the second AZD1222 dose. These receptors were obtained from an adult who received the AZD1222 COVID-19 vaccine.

CDR3 in DNA: TGTGCCAGCTCACCACTTCAGGGGGCTACAACTAATGAAAAACTGTTTTTT. Translated, it gives CASSPLQGATTNEKLFF. The V and J genes are TRBV18 and TRBJ1-4; TRBD1 matches 8 bases. Germline CDR1 is KGHSH and CDR2 is LQKENI. The CDR3 covers 17 residues. The V segment lost 1 base and the J segment 0 bases; nucleotides outside the gene matches: 4.

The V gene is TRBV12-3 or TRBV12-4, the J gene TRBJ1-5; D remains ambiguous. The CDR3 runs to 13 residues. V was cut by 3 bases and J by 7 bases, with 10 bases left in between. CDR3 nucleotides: TGTGCCAGCAGTTTTAAGGAGGAGCAGCCCCAGCATTTT. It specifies CASSFKEEQPQHF.

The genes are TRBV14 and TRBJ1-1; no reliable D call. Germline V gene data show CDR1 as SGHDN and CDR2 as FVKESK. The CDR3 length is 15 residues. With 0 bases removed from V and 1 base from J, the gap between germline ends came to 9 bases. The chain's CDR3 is CASSQENEWNTEAFF. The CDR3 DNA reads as TGTGCCAGCAGCCAAGAAAACGAGTGGAACACTGAAGCTTTCTTT.

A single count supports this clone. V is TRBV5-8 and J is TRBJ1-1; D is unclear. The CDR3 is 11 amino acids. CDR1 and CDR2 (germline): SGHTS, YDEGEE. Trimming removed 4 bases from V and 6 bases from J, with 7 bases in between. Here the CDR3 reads CASSETSEAFF. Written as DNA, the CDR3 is TGTGCCAGCAGCGAAACGTCTGAAGCTTTCTTT.

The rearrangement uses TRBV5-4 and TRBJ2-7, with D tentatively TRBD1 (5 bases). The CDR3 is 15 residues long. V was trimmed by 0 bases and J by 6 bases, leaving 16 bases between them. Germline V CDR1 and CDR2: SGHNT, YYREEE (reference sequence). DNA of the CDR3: TGTGCCAGCAGCTTGGGGGGCTCTGGGGTTTTCGAGCAGTACTTC. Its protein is CASSLGGSGVFEQYF.

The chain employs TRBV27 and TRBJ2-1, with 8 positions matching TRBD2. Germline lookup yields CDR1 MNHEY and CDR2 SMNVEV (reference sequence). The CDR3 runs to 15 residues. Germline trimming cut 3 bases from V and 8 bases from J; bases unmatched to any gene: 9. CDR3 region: CASSFSGEAPHEQFF. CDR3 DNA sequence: TGTGCCAGCAGTTTTAGCGGGGAGGCCCCCCATGAGCAGTTCTTC.

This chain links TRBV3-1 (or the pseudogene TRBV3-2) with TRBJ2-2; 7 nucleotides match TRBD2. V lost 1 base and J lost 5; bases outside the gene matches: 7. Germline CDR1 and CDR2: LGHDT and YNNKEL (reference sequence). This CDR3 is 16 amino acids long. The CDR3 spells CASSQVSGAVTGELFF. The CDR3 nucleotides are TGTGCCAGCAGCCAAGTGAGCGGGGCGGTTACCGGGGAGCTGTTTTTT.

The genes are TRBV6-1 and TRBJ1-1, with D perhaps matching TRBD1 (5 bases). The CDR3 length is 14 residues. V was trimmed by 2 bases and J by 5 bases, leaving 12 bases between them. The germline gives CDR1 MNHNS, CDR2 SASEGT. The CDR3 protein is CASSESHYRTEAFF. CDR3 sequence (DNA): TGTGCCAGCAGTGAATCCCATTACAGGACTGAAGCTTTCTTT.

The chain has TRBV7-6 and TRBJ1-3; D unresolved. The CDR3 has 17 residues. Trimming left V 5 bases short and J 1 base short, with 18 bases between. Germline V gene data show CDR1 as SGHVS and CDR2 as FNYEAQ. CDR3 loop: CASSRRAAYSSGNTIYF. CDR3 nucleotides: TGTGCCAGCAGCCGAAGGGCGGCCTACTCTTCTGGAAACACCATATATTTT.

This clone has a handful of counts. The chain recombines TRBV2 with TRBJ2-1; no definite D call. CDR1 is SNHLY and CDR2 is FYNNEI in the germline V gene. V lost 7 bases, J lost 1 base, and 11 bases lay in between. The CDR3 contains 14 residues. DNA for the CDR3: TGTGCCAGCATTTCTAGTCCTTCCTACAATGAGCAGTTCTTC. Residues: CASISSPSYNEQFF.

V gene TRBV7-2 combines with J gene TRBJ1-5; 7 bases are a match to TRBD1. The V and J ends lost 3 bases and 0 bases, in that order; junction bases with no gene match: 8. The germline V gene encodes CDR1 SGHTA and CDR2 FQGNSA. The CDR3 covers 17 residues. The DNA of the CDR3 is TGTGCCAGCAGCTTGTCGGGACAGATGTATAGCAATCAGCCCCAGCATTTT. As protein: CASSLSGQMYSNQPQHF. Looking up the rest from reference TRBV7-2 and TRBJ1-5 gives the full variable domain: GAGVSQSPSNKVTEKGKDVELRCDPISGHTALYWYRQSLGQGLEFLIYFQGNSAPDKSGLPSDRFSAERTGGSVSTLTIQRTQQEDSAVYLCASSLSGQMYSNQPQHFGDGTRLSIL.

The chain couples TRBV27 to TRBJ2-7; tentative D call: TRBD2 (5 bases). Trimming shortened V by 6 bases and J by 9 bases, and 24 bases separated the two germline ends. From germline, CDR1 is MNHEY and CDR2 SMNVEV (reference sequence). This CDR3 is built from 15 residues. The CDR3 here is CASSTNRDAPRAQYF. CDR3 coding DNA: TGTGCCAGCAGCACAAACCGGGATGCCCCAAGAGCGCAGTACTTC.

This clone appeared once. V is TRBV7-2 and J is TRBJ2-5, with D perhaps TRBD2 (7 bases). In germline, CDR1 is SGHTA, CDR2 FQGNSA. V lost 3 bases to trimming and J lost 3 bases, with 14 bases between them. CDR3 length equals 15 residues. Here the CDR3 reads CASSLVGGAKETQYF. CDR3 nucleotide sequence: TGTGCCAGCAGCTTGGTAGGGGGGGCCAAAGAGACCCAGTACTTC.

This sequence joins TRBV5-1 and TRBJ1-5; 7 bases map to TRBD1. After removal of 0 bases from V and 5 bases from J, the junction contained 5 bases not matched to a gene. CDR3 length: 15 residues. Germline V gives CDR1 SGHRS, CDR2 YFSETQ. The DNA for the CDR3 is TGCGCCAGCAGCTTGGATGGGGACAGCTATCAGCCCCAGCATTTT. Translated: CASSLDGDSYQPQHF.

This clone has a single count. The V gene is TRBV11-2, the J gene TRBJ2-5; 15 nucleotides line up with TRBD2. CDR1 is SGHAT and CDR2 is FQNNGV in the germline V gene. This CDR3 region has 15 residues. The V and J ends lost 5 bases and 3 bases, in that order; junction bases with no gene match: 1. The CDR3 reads CASSRTSGREETQYF. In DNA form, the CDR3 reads TGTGCCAGCAGCCGGACTAGCGGGAGGGAAGAGACCCAGTACTTC.

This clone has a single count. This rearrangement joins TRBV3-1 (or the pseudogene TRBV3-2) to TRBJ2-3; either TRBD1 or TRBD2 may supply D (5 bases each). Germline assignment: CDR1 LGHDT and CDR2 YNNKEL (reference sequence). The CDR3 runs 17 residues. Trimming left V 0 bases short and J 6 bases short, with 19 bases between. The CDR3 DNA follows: TGTGCCAGCAGCCAAGATCGGGTGGCGAGGGGAAGGGATACGCAGTATTTT. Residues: CASSQDRVARGRDTQYF.

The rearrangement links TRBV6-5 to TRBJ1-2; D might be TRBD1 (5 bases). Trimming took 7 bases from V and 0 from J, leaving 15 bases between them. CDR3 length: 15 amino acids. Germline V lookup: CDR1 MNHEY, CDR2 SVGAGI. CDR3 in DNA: TGTGCCAGCACCTTACCTGGGGGGGCTAACTATGGCTACACCTTC. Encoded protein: CASTLPGGANYGYTF.

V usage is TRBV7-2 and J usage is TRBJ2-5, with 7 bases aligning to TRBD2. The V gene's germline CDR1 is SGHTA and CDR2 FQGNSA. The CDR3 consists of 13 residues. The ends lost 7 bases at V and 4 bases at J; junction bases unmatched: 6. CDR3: CASTRGGRETQYF. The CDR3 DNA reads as TGTGCCAGCACCCGCGGGGGTAGAGAGACCCAGTACTTC.

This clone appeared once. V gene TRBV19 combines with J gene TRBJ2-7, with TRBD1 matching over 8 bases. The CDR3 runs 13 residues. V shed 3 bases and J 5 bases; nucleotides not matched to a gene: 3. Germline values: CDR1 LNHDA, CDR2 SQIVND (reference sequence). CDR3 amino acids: CASSMQGADEQYF. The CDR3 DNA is TGTGCCAGTAGTATGCAGGGGGCGGACGAGCAGTACTTC.

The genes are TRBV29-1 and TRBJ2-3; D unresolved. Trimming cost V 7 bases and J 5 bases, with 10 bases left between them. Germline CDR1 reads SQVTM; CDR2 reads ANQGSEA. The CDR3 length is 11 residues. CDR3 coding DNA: TGCAGCGGCCGACTTGGAGATACGCAGTATTTT. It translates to CSGRLGDTQYF.

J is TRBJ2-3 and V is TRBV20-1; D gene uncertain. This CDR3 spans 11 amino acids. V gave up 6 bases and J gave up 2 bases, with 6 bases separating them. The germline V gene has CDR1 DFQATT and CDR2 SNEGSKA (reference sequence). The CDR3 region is CSAETTDTQYF. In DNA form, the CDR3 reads TGCAGTGCCGAAACCACAGATACGCAGTATTTT.